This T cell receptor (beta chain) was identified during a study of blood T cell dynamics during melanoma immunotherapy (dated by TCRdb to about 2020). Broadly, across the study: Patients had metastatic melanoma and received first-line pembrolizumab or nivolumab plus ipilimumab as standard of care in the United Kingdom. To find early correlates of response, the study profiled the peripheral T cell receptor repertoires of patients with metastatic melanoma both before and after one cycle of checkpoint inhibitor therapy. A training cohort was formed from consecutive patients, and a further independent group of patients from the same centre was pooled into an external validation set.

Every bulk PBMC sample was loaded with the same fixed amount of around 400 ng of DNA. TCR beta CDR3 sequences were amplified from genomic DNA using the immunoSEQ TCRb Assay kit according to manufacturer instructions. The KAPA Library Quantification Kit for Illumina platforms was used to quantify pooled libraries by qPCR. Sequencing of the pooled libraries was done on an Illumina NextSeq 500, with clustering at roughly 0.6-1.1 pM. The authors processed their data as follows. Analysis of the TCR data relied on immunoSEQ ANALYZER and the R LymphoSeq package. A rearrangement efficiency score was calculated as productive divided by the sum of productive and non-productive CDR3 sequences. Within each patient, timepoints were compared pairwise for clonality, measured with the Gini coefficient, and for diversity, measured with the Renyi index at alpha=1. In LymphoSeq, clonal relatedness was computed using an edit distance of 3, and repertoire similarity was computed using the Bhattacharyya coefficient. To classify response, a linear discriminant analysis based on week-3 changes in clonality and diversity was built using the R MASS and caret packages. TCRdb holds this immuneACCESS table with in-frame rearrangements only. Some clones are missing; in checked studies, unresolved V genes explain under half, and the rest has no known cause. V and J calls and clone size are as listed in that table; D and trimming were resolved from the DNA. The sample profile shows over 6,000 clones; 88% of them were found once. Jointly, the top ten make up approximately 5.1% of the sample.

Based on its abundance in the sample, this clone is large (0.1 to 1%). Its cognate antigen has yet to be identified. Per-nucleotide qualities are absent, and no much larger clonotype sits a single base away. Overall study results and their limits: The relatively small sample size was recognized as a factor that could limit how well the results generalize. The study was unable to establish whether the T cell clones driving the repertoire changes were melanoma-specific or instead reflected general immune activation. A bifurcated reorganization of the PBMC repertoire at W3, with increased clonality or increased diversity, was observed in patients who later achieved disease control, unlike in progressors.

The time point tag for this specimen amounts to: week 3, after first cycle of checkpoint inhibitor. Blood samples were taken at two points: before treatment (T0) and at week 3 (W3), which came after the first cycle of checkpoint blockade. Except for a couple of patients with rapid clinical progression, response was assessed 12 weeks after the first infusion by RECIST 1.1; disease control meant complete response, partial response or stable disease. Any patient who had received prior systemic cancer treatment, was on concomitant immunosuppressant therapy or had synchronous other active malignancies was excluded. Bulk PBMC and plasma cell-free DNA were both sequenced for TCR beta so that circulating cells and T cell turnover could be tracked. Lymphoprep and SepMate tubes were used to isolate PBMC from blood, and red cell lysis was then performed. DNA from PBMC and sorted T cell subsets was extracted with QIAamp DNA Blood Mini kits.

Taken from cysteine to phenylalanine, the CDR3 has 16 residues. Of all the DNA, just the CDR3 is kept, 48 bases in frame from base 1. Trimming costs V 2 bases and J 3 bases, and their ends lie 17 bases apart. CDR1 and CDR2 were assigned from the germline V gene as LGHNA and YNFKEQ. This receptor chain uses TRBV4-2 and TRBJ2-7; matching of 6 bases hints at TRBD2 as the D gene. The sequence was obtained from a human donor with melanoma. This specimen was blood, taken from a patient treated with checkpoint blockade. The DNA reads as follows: TGTGCCAGCAGCCAACGACCGGGACTCTTTGTCTACGAGCAGTACTTC. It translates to CASSQRPGLFVYEQYF.